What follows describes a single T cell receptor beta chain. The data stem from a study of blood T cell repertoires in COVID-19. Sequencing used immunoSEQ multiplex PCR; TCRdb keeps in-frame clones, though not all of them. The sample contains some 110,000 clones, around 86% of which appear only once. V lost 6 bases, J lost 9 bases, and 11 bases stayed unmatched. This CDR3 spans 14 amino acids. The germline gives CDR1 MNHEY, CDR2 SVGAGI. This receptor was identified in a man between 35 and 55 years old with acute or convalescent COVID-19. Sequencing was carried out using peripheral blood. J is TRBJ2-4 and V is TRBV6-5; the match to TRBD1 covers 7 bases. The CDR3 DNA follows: TGTGCCAGCAGCCGAGGACAGGACAAGGGCATTCAGTACTTC. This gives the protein CASSRGQDKGIQYF.